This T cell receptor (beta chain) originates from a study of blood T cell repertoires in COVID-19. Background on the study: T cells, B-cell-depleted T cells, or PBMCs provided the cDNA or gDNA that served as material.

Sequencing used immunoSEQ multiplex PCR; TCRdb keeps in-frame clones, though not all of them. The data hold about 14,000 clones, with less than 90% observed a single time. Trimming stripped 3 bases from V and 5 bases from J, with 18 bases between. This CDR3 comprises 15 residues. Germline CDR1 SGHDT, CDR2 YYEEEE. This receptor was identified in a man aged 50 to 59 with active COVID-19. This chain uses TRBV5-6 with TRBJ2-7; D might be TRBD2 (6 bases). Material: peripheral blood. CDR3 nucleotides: TGTGCCAGCAGCTACCCGCGGGACCTTAGGAACGAGCAGTACTTC. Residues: CASSYPRDLRNEQYF.